A selection of T cell receptor beta chains follows, all from one sample in a study of cytomegalovirus exposure and HLA in healthy donors. This table comes from immunoSEQ multiplex PCR, and its TCRdb copy is limited to in-frame clones, with some not included. The sample has more than 140,000 clones, 55% to 70% seen once. The source material was PBMCs. The origin of the receptors is a woman between 25 and 40 years old in good health and CMV-seropositive. The CDR3 runs from the conserved cysteine through the conserved F or W.

j_call v_call cdr3_aa
TRBJ2-1 TRBV6-4 CPRGRGASYNEQFF
TRBJ2-4 TRBV2 CASSVSVTLIAKNIQYF
TRBJ1-1 TRBV9 CASSSTTGRGTEAFF
TRBJ1-5 TRBV30 CASGGPQPQHF
TRBJ1-5 TRBV4-1 CASSPGTASDQPQHF
TRBJ1-2 TRBV27 CASSPRDRGNYGYTF
TRBJ1-5 TRBV29-1 CSVEFGSNQPQHF
TRBJ1-5 TRBV7-9 CASSLVGDTGSNQPQHF
TRBJ2-1 TRBV9 CASSVASGAGATNNEQFF
TRBJ2-3 TRBV2 CASGATGGGLSDTQYF
TRBJ1-5 TRBV19 CASSIGTIHQPQHF
TRBJ2-2 TRBV12-2 CASRFKVGSNSDRVGTGELFF
TRBJ2-1 TRBV5-4 CASSGGLAGDRREQFF
TRBJ2-5 TRBV4-1 CASSRQGQETQYF
TRBJ2-3 TRBV7-9 CASSLGDRGRADTQYF
TRBJ2-1 TRBV30 CAWRVAGVLNEQFF
TRBJ2-2 TRBV6-4 CASSRTGEDGELFF
TRBJ1-1 TRBV4-1 CASTKGQASDHEAFF
TRBJ1-1 TRBV10-2 CASSDYRERAFF